These T cell receptor beta chains were read from a single sample in a study of T cell changes during pregnancy in multiple sclerosis. TCRdb keeps only in-frame clones here, not all; method: immunoSEQ multiplex PCR. The sample contains approximately 70,000 clones, roughly 92% of which appear only once. The sequenced sample was peripheral blood, obtained in the second trimester of pregnancy. These TCRs come from a female donor with multiple sclerosis, enrolled in a pregnancy study. CDR3s include the opening cysteine and the closing phenylalanine or tryptophan. The order of the fields is V gene, D gene, clone size, J gene, CDR3 DNA, CDR3 protein. The D gene is left open where the match is weak. Clone size appears in some rows only: once, few, many, or a class for an expanded clone.

v_call: TRBV5-4
d_call: TRBD1
clone_size: -
j_call: TRBJ2-5
cdr3_nt: TGTGCCAGCAGCCCCACCCGGGACAGCGGGACCCAGTACTTC
cdr3_aa: CASSPTRDSGTQYF

v_call: TRBV4-1
d_call: -
clone_size: -
j_call: TRBJ1-5
cdr3_nt: TGCGCCAGCAGCCAAGGATCCCAGGGGAATCAGCCCCAGCATTTT
cdr3_aa: CASSQGSQGNQPQHF

v_call: TRBV7-6
d_call: TRBD2
clone_size: -
j_call: TRBJ2-5
cdr3_nt: TGTGCCACTGGGGGGGTCCAAGAGACCCAGTACTTC
cdr3_aa: CATGGVQETQYF

v_call: TRBV2
d_call: -
clone_size: -
j_call: TRBJ2-7
cdr3_nt: TGTGCCAGCATGAGGACTATGCTTTTTCACGAGCAGTACTTC
cdr3_aa: CASMRTMLFHEQYF

v_call: TRBV7-2
d_call: TRBD1
clone_size: -
j_call: TRBJ2-7
cdr3_nt: TGTGCCAGCAGCTTGGGACAGGGACCCTACTACGAGCAGTACTTC
cdr3_aa: CASSLGQGPYYEQYF

v_call: TRBV5-1
d_call: TRBD1
clone_size: -
j_call: TRBJ2-1
cdr3_nt: TGCGCCAGCAGCTTGGTTTCGGGACAGGGGTTCGATGAGCAGTTCTTC
cdr3_aa: CASSLVSGQGFDEQFF

v_call: TRBV28
d_call: TRBD1
clone_size: -
j_call: TRBJ2-3
cdr3_nt: TGTGCCAGCAGTTTCACAGGGGTGACAGATACGCAGTATTTT
cdr3_aa: CASSFTGVTDTQYF

v_call: TRBV6-6
d_call: -
clone_size: -
j_call: TRBJ1-4
cdr3_nt: TGTGCCAGCAGAAGGGGTGAAACTAATGAAAAACTGTTTTTT
cdr3_aa: CASRRGETNEKLFF

v_call: TRBV7-9
d_call: -
clone_size: -
j_call: TRBJ1-2
cdr3_nt: TGTGCCAGCAGCTCTCCGTCGGGGTTCTATGGCTACACCTTC
cdr3_aa: CASSSPSGFYGYTF

v_call: TRBV11-3
d_call: TRBD1
clone_size: -
j_call: TRBJ2-7
cdr3_nt: TGTGCCAGCAGCTTCTCTTGGGACAGCAGTTACGAGCAGTACTTC
cdr3_aa: CASSFSWDSSYEQYF

v_call: TRBV10-3
d_call: TRBD1
clone_size: -
j_call: TRBJ1-4
cdr3_nt: TGTGCCAGCTCTACCGCCGGGACAGGGGACGAAAAACTGTTTTTT
cdr3_aa: CASSTAGTGDEKLFF

v_call: TRBV19
d_call: TRBD2
clone_size: once
j_call: TRBJ2-5
cdr3_nt: TGTGCCAGTAGTATAGTGGGAGCGGGGGGTGGAGAGACCCAGTACTTC
cdr3_aa: CASSIVGAGGGETQYF

v_call: TRBV9
d_call: -
clone_size: -
j_call: TRBJ2-2
cdr3_nt: TGTGCCAGCAGCGTAGTAAGCGACCCCACCGGGGAGCTGTTTTTT
cdr3_aa: CASSVVSDPTGELFF

v_call: TRBV6-1
d_call: -
clone_size: once
j_call: TRBJ1-3
cdr3_nt: TGTGCCAGCAACGATAGGGGCTCTGGAAACACCATATATTTT
cdr3_aa: CASNDRGSGNTIYF

v_call: TRBV5-6
d_call: -
clone_size: -
j_call: TRBJ2-7
cdr3_nt: TGTGCCAGCAGCTCCCAACTGTCCCACTACGAGCAGTACTTC
cdr3_aa: CASSSQLSHYEQYF

v_call: TRBV6-1
d_call: -
clone_size: -
j_call: TRBJ2-7
cdr3_nt: TGTGCCAGCAGCGGACAGCGCAGCTCCTACGAGCAGTACTTC
cdr3_aa: CASSGQRSSYEQYF

v_call: TRBV25-1
d_call: -
clone_size: -
j_call: TRBJ2-5
cdr3_nt: TGTGCCAGCAGTGAATCGCTACAGATGCAAGAGACCCAGTACTTC
cdr3_aa: CASSESLQMQETQYF

v_call: TRBV30
d_call: TRBD2
clone_size: -
j_call: TRBJ2-7
cdr3_nt: TGTGCCTGTCACGGGACTAGCGGGAGGATCCACGAGCAGTACTTC
cdr3_aa: CACHGTSGRIHEQYF

v_call: TRBV5-4
d_call: TRBD1
clone_size: -
j_call: TRBJ2-3
cdr3_nt: TGTGCCAGCAGCTGGGGACAGAAAGATACGCAGTATTTT
cdr3_aa: CASSWGQKDTQYF

v_call: TRBV5-4
d_call: TRBD2
clone_size: -
j_call: TRBJ2-7
cdr3_nt: TGTGCCAGCAGCCAAAGTGGGCGGGAGATGTACGAGCAGTACTTC
cdr3_aa: CASSQSGREMYEQYF

v_call: TRBV2
d_call: TRBD2
clone_size: -
j_call: TRBJ2-4
cdr3_nt: TGTGCCAGCAGCTCTCGGGGGGGTACGGCCAAAAACATTCAGTACTTC
cdr3_aa: CASSSRGGTAKNIQYF

v_call: TRBV11-3
d_call: -
clone_size: -
j_call: TRBJ2-7
cdr3_nt: TGTGCCAGCACCCGGTCCCATGGCTCCTACGAGCAGTACTTC
cdr3_aa: CASTRSHGSYEQYF

v_call: TRBV7-2
d_call: TRBD2
clone_size: -
j_call: TRBJ2-7
cdr3_nt: TGTGCCAGCAGCTTAGCGAGACCTAGCGGGGGCTACGAGCAGTACTTC
cdr3_aa: CASSLARPSGGYEQYF

v_call: TRBV5-6
d_call: -
clone_size: -
j_call: TRBJ1-1
cdr3_nt: TGTGCCAGCAGCTTGGGGTACGGGGTGGAAGCTTTCTTT
cdr3_aa: CASSLGYGVEAFF